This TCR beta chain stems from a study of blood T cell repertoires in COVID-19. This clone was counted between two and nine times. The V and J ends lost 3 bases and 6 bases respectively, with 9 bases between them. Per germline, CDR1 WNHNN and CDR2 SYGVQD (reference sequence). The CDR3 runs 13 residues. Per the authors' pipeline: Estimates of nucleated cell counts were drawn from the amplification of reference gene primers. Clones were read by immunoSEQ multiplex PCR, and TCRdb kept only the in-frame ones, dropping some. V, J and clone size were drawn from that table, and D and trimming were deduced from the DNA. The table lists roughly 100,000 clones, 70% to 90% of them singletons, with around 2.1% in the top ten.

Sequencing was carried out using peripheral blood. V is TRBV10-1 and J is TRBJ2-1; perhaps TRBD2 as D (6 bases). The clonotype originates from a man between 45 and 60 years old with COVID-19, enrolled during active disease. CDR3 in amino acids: CASSDGGSNEQFF. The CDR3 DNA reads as TGCGCCAGCAGTGATGGAGGGAGCAATGAGCAGTTCTTC.